These 10 T cell receptor beta chains originate from one sample sequenced in a study of neoadjuvant anti-PD-1 for oral cavity cancer. TCRdb's copy holds only in-frame clones and misses some; the assay was immunoSEQ multiplex PCR. The sample includes tens of thousands of clones, about 86% of them seen just once. The sequences come from PBMCs, collected before nivolumab (anti-PD-1) treatment. These receptors came from a person aged 35-79 years with oral cavity squamous cell carcinoma.

V is TRBV5-6 and J is TRBJ1-6; D is possibly TRBD1 (6 bases). CDR1 SGHDT and CDR2 YYEEEE come from the germline V gene. V lost 5 bases, J lost 8 bases, and 20 bases lay in between. The CDR3 spans 16 residues. This chain's CDR3 is CASSPAAGTRDSPLHF. CDR3 DNA: TGTGCCAGCAGTCCCGCCGCGGGGACACGAGATTCACCCCTCCACTTT. Filled out from reference TRBV5-6 and TRBJ1-6, the complete variable domain reads DAGVTQSPTHLIKTRGQQVTLRCSPKSGHDTVSWYQQALGQGPQFIFQYYEEEERQRGNFPDRFSGHQFPNYSSELNVNALLLGDSALYLCASSPAAGTRDSPLHFGNGTRLTVT.

V and J are TRBV28 and TRBJ2-7, with D uncertain. Per germline, CDR1 MDHEN and CDR2 SYDVKM. With 0 bases removed from V and 2 bases from J, the gap between germline ends came to 14 bases. The CDR3 extends over 16 amino acids. CDR3 in DNA: TGTGCCAGCAGTTTATGGGGATCGTCTATAGCCTACGAGCAGTACTTC. This gives the protein CASSLWGSSIAYEQYF. The full variable domain, in which reference TRBV28 and TRBJ2-7 provide the parts outside the CDR3, is DVKVTQSSRYLVKRTGEKVFLECVQDMDHENMFWYRQDPGLGLRLIYFSYDVKMKEKGDIPEGYSVSREKKERFSLILESASTNQTSMYLCASSLWGSSIAYEQYFGPGTRLTVT.

The V gene is TRBV6-1, the J gene TRBJ2-7; D is undetermined. Germline V gene data show CDR1 as MNHNS and CDR2 as SASEGT. V lost 3 bases, J lost 4 bases, and 7 bases lay in between. CDR3 length equals 12 residues. The CDR3 sequence is CASSEIQYEQYF. DNA of the CDR3: TGTGCCAGCAGTGAGATCCAATACGAGCAGTACTTC.

This chain links TRBV30 with TRBJ1-5; a possible D gene is TRBD1 (6 bases). In germline, CDR1 is GTSNPN, CDR2 SVGIG (reference sequence). V lost 4 bases, J lost 2 bases, and 12 bases lay in between. The CDR3 is made up of 14 amino acids. In DNA form, the CDR3 reads TGTGCCTGGACACAGGGTATGGGCAATCAGCCCCAGCATTTT. As protein: CAWTQGMGNQPQHF.

V and J are TRBV7-8 and TRBJ1-5; no definite D call. The CDR3 contains 13 residues. CDR1 and CDR2 from the germline V gene are SGHVS and FQNEAQ. V was shortened by 0 bases and J by 6 bases, with 6 bases between the two germline ends. CDR3 residues: CASSLARSQPQHF. CDR3 bases: TGTGCCAGCAGCTTAGCGAGGAGTCAGCCCCAGCATTTT.

This sequence joins TRBV28 and TRBJ1-2; D is perhaps TRBD1 (6 bases). Trimming took 8 bases from V and 4 from J, leaving 14 bases between them. The CDR3 loop spans 13 amino acids. Germline V CDR1 and CDR2: MDHEN, SYDVKM. The CDR3 here is CASSPRGIYGYTF. The CDR3 DNA follows: TGTGCCAGCTCCCCCAGGGGAATCTATGGCTACACCTTC.

This clone was counted only a few times. The chain has TRBV5-1 and TRBJ2-1; D remains ambiguous. Germline V gene lookup returns CDR1 SGHRS and CDR2 YFSETQ. CDR3 length: 13 amino acids. Between the trimmed V and J ends, which lost 4 bases and 10 bases, there was a span of 15 bases. Here the CDR3 reads CASSPRLLREQFF. In DNA, the CDR3 is TGCGCCAGCAGCCCAAGACTCCTTCGGGAGCAGTTCTTC.

The rearrangement joins TRBV4-2 to TRBJ1-1; possibly TRBD1 for D (5 bases). Germline V CDR1 and CDR2: LGHNA, YNFKEQ. Trimming cost V 0 bases and J 1 base, with 9 bases left between them. This CDR3 contains 15 residues. CDR3 loop: CASSQEGGRNTEAFF. CDR3 bases: TGTGCCAGCAGCCAAGAGGGGGGGAGGAACACTGAAGCTTTCTTT.

As DNA, the CDR3 is TGTGCCAGTAGCCAGGGGGCTGGAAACACCATATATTTT. Translation gives CASSQGAGNTIYF. This sequence joins TRBV19 and TRBJ1-3, with TRBD1 matching over 7 bases. The CDR3 sequence is 13 residues long. CDR1 and CDR2 (germline): LNHDA, SQIVND (reference sequence). The V gene end was trimmed by 6 bases and the J gene end by 2 bases; junction bases not matched to a gene: 1.

The J gene is TRBJ2-2, the V gene TRBV5-1; TRBD2 matches at 7 bases. The CDR3 covers 15 residues. The trim removed 4 bases at V and 2 bases at J, leaving 5 bases unmatched. CDR1 SGHRS and CDR2 YFSETQ come from the germline V gene. The CDR3, as DNA: TGCGCCAGCAGCAGGGGACTAATAAACACCGGGGAGCTGTTTTTT. Translating it yields CASSRGLINTGELFF.